One TCR beta chain is described in this entry. Antigen specificity is unknown. Measured with immunoSEQ multiplex PCR; TCRdb has only the in-frame clones, and not every one. The profile covers around 130,000 clones, with approximately 94% appearing a single time and 2.5% to 4% taken by the ten largest. These data come from a study of T cell responses to AZD1222 COVID-19 vaccine. On the study more broadly: Combined were second doses at about 4 or about 12 weeks. Study results and limitations: Just a handful of AZD1222 recipients tested seropositive at baseline.

From germline, CDR1 is LNHDA and CDR2 SQIVND (reference sequence). V gave up 5 bases and J gave up 7 bases, with 24 bases separating them. CDR3 length: 17 residues. The sample consisted of peripheral blood, taken on day 0 of AZD1222 vaccination. The receptor comes from an adult in good health. This chain connects TRBV19 to TRBJ2-1; weak D call: TRBD2 (5 bases). The CDR3 sequence: CASSPRTSRSAGNEQFF. The CDR3 DNA sequence: TGTGCCAGTAGTCCACGAACCTCTCGGAGCGCGGGTAATGAGCAGTTCTTC.